This T cell receptor (beta chain) stems from a study of CD8 T cells in Susac syndrome. Study outcomes and limitations: Regarding the TCR sequencing and HLA analysis, the study admitted that a relatively small number of individuals were involved.

From blood CD8+ and CD4+ T cells, the TCR beta chain was sequenced. TEMRA cells were enriched by FACS, while CD8+ and CD4+ T cells were obtained through a negative isolation that was performed magnetically. The CDR3 runs 11 residues. The germline CDR1 and CDR2 sequences are LGHDT and YNNKEL (reference sequence). The V and J ends lost 3 bases and 2 bases respectively, with 1 base between them. As regards this clonotype: No antigen is known for it.

RNA, at about 0.45 to 1 ug, was reverse transcribed with random hexamers. The method of amplification for TCR beta CDR3 was immunoSEQ multiplex PCR, covering 54 Vbeta and 13 Jbeta. Via MiXCR, TCRdb re-called the immunoSEQ multiplex PCR reads, giving one row per CDR3 protein. In the table there are under 200,000 distinct CDR3 sequences, approximately 93% of which are singletons. The V and J genes are TRBV3-1 and TRBJ1-2; no clear D gene. This TCR was recovered from a human donor in good health. What was sequenced was CD4+ T cells from PBMCs. CDR3 sequence: CASSQNYGYTF. The CDR3 bases are TGTGCCAGCAGCCAGAACTATGGCTACACCTTC.